This entry lists 21 T cell receptor beta chains sequenced from one sample in a study of blood T cells in healthy people across ages. It was with a sample-barcoded 5' primer and a J-beta primer mix that a second PCR of about 6 to 12 cycles was run. Each CDR3 protein gets one entry after TCRdb re-called the 5' RACE reads with MiXCR. The sample yields about 930,000 distinct CDR3 sequences, almost 30% seen once. The same data also went into a second study, on T cells of mothers and their children.

The sample consisted of blood. All receptors derive from a middle-aged woman in good health.

The chain recombines TRBV12-3 or TRBV12-4 with TRBJ2-4; 12 nucleotides align to TRBD2. The CDR3 is 15 residues long. V lost 3 bases to trimming and J lost 13 bases; unmatched junction nucleotides: 10. CDR3 nucleotides: TGTGCCAGCAGTTTTGCTAGCGGGAGGGCTCGAGAGCAGTACTTC. It yields the protein CASSFASGRAREQYF.

Turning to this clonotype: A much larger clone lies one base from this, so it may be a read error. The chain couples TRBV5-1 to TRBJ2-1; D is possibly TRBD1 (6 bases). The germline V gene encodes CDR1 SGHRS and CDR2 YFSETQ. V dropped 6 bases and J dropped 9 bases, with 19 bases sitting between them. The CDR3 has 14 residues. CDR3 loop: CASTQTAGVGEQFF. The DNA of the CDR3 is TGCGCCAGCACCCAGACGGCAGGGGTGGGTGAGCAGTTCTTC.

The rearrangement links TRBV6-5 to TRBJ1-2, with 7 bases matching TRBD1. The CDR3 extends over 14 amino acids. Germline assignment: CDR1 MNHEY and CDR2 SVGAGI. With 4 bases clipped from V and 7 bases from J, the junction kept 9 bases outside the gene matches. The CDR3 nucleotides read TGTGCCAGCAGTTCGAACCCAGACAGGGCTGGCTACACCTTC. The encoded protein is CASSSNPDRAGYTF.

This clonotype was recorded at least ten times. The rearrangement uses TRBV6-1 and TRBJ2-5; 9 bases map to TRBD2. With V trimmed by 7 bases and J by 1 base, 13 bases remained unmatched. This CDR3 has 17 amino acids. Germline CDR1 and CDR2: MNHNS and SASEGT. The CDR3 is CASTVFGAGGLQETQYF. The CDR3 region has the DNA TGTGCCAGCACCGTCTTCGGAGCGGGGGGCCTCCAAGAGACCCAGTACTTC.

With respect to this clonotype: A much larger clone lies one base from this, so it may be a read error. The J gene is TRBJ2-3, the V gene TRBV12-3 or TRBV12-4; D gene ambiguous. The length of the CDR3 is 13 residues. CDR3 region: CASSGRAGDMQYF. In DNA form, the CDR3 reads TGTGCCAGCAGTGGACGGGCTGGAGATATGCAGTATTTT.

Ten or more counts support this clonotype. This CDR3 is CSAIRTSEGDTQYF. CDR3 DNA sequence: TGCAGTGCTATACGGACTAGCGAAGGAGATACGCAGTATTTT. The chain couples TRBV20-1 to TRBJ2-3, with TRBD2 matching 9 bases. The CDR3 is made up of 14 amino acids. Trimming took 4 bases from V and 5 from J; bases not matched to a gene: 7. The germline gives CDR1 DFQATT, CDR2 SNEGSKA (reference sequence).

With regard to this clonotype: This may stem from a read error, because a much larger clone lies one nucleotide away. The chain carries TRBV12-3 or TRBV12-4 and TRBJ2-7; no definite D call. The CDR3 sequence is 13 residues long. Trimming took off 6 bases at V and 7 bases at J, with 16 bases between the two ends. The CDR3 spells CASRMMVAREQYF. In nucleotides, the CDR3 is TGTGCCAGCAGAATGATGGTGGCTAGGGAGCAGTACTTC.

This clonotype was counted at least ten times. The rearrangement links TRBV27 to TRBJ2-6; D remains ambiguous. CDR1 and CDR2 (germline): MNHEY, SMNVEV (reference sequence). With 6 bases removed from V and 0 bases from J, the gap between germline ends came to 9 bases. The CDR3 runs 15 residues. The CDR3 reads CASSRGYSGANVLTF. CDR3 DNA sequence: TGTGCCAGCAGCCGAGGATACTCTGGGGCCAACGTCCTGACTTTC. The full variable domain, in which reference TRBV27 and TRBJ2-6 provide the parts outside the CDR3, is EAQVTQNPRYLITVTGKKLTVTCSQNMNHEYMSWYRQDPGLGLRQIYYSMNVEVTDKGDVPEGYKVSRKEKRNFPLILESPSPNQTSLYFCASSRGYSGANVLTFGAGSRLTVL.

This clonotype was observed a handful of times. V usage is TRBV6-1 and J usage is TRBJ1-6; no clear D. Germline values: CDR1 MNHNS, CDR2 SASEGT. V was cut by 0 bases and J by 10 bases, with 13 bases left in between. There are 15 residues in the CDR3. This chain's CDR3 is CASSEARVGASPLHF. The CDR3 DNA reads as TGTGCCAGCAGTGAAGCTCGGGTAGGCGCCTCACCCCTCCACTTT.

In this sample, this clonotype turned up many times. The gene calls are TRBV7-2 and TRBJ2-1; TRBD1 matches at 9 bases. Germline loops: CDR1 SGHTA, CDR2 FQGNSA. CDR3 size: 15 residues. The J segment lost 4 bases and the V segment lost 3 bases, leaving 4 bases of the junction unmatched. CDR3 DNA sequence: TGTGCCAGCAGCTTGGGGACAGGGAGGTACAATGAGCAGTTCTTC. Its translation: CASSLGTGRYNEQFF.

The V call is TRBV7-8, the J call TRBJ1-2, with 11 bases matching TRBD1. The CDR3 length is 14 residues. Germline CDR1 and CDR2: SGHVS and FQNEAQ. V gave up 5 bases and J gave up 6 bases; unmatched junction bases: 5. This CDR3 is CASSIGQGADGYTF. The CDR3 DNA follows: TGTGCCAGCAGCATCGGACAGGGGGCTGATGGCTACACCTTC.

This clonotype was counted only a few times. J is TRBJ2-1 and V is TRBV5-1; the D gene is possibly TRBD2 (7 bases). Near its end, the DNA agrees better with TRBJ2-7, so the J call may be wrong. Per germline, CDR1 SGHRS and CDR2 YFSETQ. This CDR3 comprises 16 residues. The CDR3 sequence is CASSRTGGLSYNEQYF. As DNA, the CDR3 is TGCGCCAGCAGCCGAACCGGGGGGCTATCCTACAATGAGCAGTACTTC.

V gene TRBV7-2 combines with J gene TRBJ1-6; D is ambiguous. V dropped 4 bases and J dropped 7 bases, with 11 bases sitting between them. Germline values: CDR1 SGHTA, CDR2 FQGNSA. This CDR3 is 14 amino acids long. Here the CDR3 DNA reads TGTGCCAGCAGCTACCTCCGAACAAATTCACCCCTCCACTTT. Amino acid sequence: CASSYLRTNSPLHF.

The V and J genes are TRBV7-2 and TRBJ1-2; TRBD1 aligns across 9 bases. Germline values: CDR1 SGHTA, CDR2 FQGNSA. The V and J ends lost 5 bases and 11 bases, in that order; junction bases with no gene match: 9. CDR3 length: 13 amino acids. CDR3 in amino acids: CTSSRGQGEGYTF. The CDR3 coding sequence is TGTACCAGCAGCCGGGGACAGGGAGAAGGTTACACCTTC.

V usage is TRBV6-1 and J usage is TRBJ1-5, with a weak D call TRBD1 (6 bases). Deletions cut 6 bases from V and 6 bases from J, with 12 bases between. Germline V gene data show CDR1 as MNHNS and CDR2 as SASEGT. The CDR3 contains 13 residues. The CDR3 loop is CASSAGAVQPQHF. In DNA, the CDR3 is TGTGCCAGCAGCGCAGGGGCCGTTCAGCCCCAGCATTTT.

The gene calls are TRBV7-2 and TRBJ1-2; D may be TRBD1 (5 bases). V lost 0 bases and J 7 bases, leaving 15 bases between the germline ends. CDR3 size: 15 residues. In germline, CDR1 is SGHTA, CDR2 FQGNSA. The chain's CDR3 is CASSLATAGSGGYTF. The CDR3 DNA reads as TGTGCCAGCAGCTTAGCGACGGCAGGGAGTGGTGGCTACACCTTC.

This clonotype was counted only a few times. The chain uses TRBV28 and TRBJ1-5; D remains unclear. Germline loops: CDR1 MDHEN, CDR2 SYDVKM. This CDR3 has 11 residues. The V end lost 4 bases, the J end lost 6 bases, and 4 bases lay between the germline ends. CDR3 in DNA: TGTGCCAGCAGTTCACTTCAGCCCCAGCATTTT. Amino acid sequence: CASSSLQPQHF.

As regards this clonotype: One base away lies a much larger clone, so this may be a sequencing read error. This CDR3 fails to terminate in the conserved phenylalanine or tryptophan, so it likely reflects a read error. Here the CDR3 reads CASSYSLAGAYEQYC. The CDR3 nucleotides read TGTGCCAGCAGTTACTCACTAGCGGGGGCCTACGAGCAGTACTGC. The chain joins TRBV6-6 to TRBJ2-5; 11 bases map to TRBD2. Judging by the DNA end, TRBJ2-7 fits better; the J call may be wrong. Germline-derived CDR1 and CDR2 are MNHNY and SVGAGI (reference sequence). The CDR3 is 15 amino acids.

This clonotype was observed many times. The rearrangement links TRBV7-6 to TRBJ1-2; 7 bases align to TRBD1. Germline CDR1 is SGHVS and CDR2 is FNYEAQ. The CDR3 totals 12 residues. The V and J ends lost 5 bases and 8 bases, in that order; junction bases with no gene match: 5. CDR3 in DNA: TGTGCCAGCAGCCACCAGGGGGAGGGCTACACCTTC. As protein: CASSHQGEGYTF. The whole variable domain, filled in from reference TRBV7-6 and TRBJ1-2, reads GAGVSQSPRYKVTKRGQDVALRCDPISGHVSLYWYRQALGQGPEFLTYFNYEAQQDKSGLPNDRFSAERPEGSISTLTIQRTEQRDSAMYRCASSHQGEGYTFGSGTRLTVV.

This sequence joins TRBV20-1 and TRBJ2-2; TRBD1 matches 10 bases. Germline values: CDR1 DFQATT, CDR2 SNEGSKA (reference sequence). The CDR3 has 14 amino acids. Trimming at V came to 6 bases and at J to 6 bases, leaving 7 bases not matched to a gene. CDR3 sequence (DNA): TGCAGTGCGATGGACAGGGGGGAGGCCGGGGAGCTGTTTTTT. Translating it yields CSAMDRGEAGELFF.

About this clonotype: Just one base apart from a much larger clone, this may be a read error. CDR3 in DNA: TGCGCCGGCAGCTTGGCCGGACTTACGGGAGCAGATACGCAGTATTTT. It is translated as CAGSLAGLTGADTQYF. The rearrangement joins TRBV5-1 to TRBJ2-3; D is perhaps TRBD2 (6 bases). The length of the CDR3 is 16 residues. The germline V gene encodes CDR1 SGHRS and CDR2 YFSETQ.